These T cell receptor beta chains were read from a single sample in a study of OX40 agonist ivuxolimab in advanced cancers. The repertoire was sequenced with immunoSEQ multiplex PCR; TCRdb's copy has only in-frame clones and lacks some. Of about 7,700 clones in the sample, 75% to 85% are singletons; the top ten hold under 40%. Sequencing used CD4+ or CD8+ T cells sorted from blood, obtained in a trial of the OX40 agonist ivuxolimab. These receptors were taken from an adult with an advanced solid tumor such as melanoma, head and neck, liver or kidney cancer. The CDR3 runs from the conserved cysteine through the conserved F or W. Fields, in order: J gene, V gene, clone size, D gene, CDR3 DNA, CDR3 protein. The D gene is left open where the match is weak. The size field is filled for only some rows; it gives once, few, many or a size class.

>TRBJ2-2|TRBV29-1|once|TRBD1
TGCAGCGTTGAAAGGGACAGGGGGCAGCACGGGGAGCTGTTTTTT
CSVERDRGQHGELFF
>TRBJ2-7|TRBV4-2|.|.
TGTGCCAGCAGCCAAGATAACCAGATCCCCAACTACGAGCAGTACTTC
CASSQDNQIPNYEQYF
>TRBJ2-5|TRBV30|.|.
TGTGCCTGGAGTGTACTGTGGCAGGGACCAGAGACCCAGTACTTC
CAWSVLWQGPETQYF
>TRBJ2-3|TRBV9|.|TRBD2
TGTGCCAGCAGCGAGGGGGGACTAGCGGGAGGAGGGTCAGATACGCAGTATTTT
CASSEGGLAGGGSDTQYF
>TRBJ1-4|TRBV9|.|TRBD1
TGTGCCAGCAGCGGAACCGGGACAGGGTACGAAAAACTGTTTTTT
CASSGTGTGYEKLFF
>TRBJ2-7|TRBV2|once|TRBD1
TGTGCCAGCAGGGGGACAGGGTCCGAGCAGTACTTC
CASRGTGSEQYF
>TRBJ1-5|TRBV5-1|.|.
TGCGCCAGCAGCTTGGAGGGACACGACAAGGGGCCCCAGCATTTT
CASSLEGHDKGPQHF
>TRBJ1-5|TRBV4-2|.|TRBD1
TGTGCCAGCAGCCCCGGGACAGGGTTGCAGCCCCAGCATTTT
CASSPGTGLQPQHF
>TRBJ2-5|TRBV29-1|.|TRBD1
TGCAGCGTTCCGGGACAGATCCAAGAGACCCAGTACTTC
CSVPGQIQETQYF
>TRBJ2-1|TRBV29-1|.|.
TGCAGCGTTGATGGTATGGGTTATGAGCAGTTCTTC
CSVDGMGYEQFF
>TRBJ2-7|TRBV30|.|TRBD2
TGTGCCTGGAGTGAGGCTAGCGGGAGGGCAAGCGAGCAGTACTTC
CAWSEASGRASEQYF
>TRBJ1-1|TRBV4-2|medium-sized|.
TGTGCCAGCAGCCAAGAGTGGCTTACAGATGAAGCTTTCTTT
CASSQEWLTDEAFF
>TRBJ2-7|TRBV29-1|.|.
TGCAGCGTTGATGGGGGGATCAGCTCCTACGAGCAGTACTTC
CSVDGGISSYEQYF
>TRBJ1-2|TRBV9|.|.
TGTGCCAGCAAAGGGGGTGGAGACTACACCTTC
CASKGGGDYTF
>TRBJ1-1|TRBV7-2|medium-sized|TRBD1
TGTGCCAGCAGCTTAGCGTCTCTGGGGGACAGGGATAGGCTAATGGACACTGAAGCTTTCTTT
CASSLASLGDRDRLMDTEAFF
>TRBJ2-7|TRBV4-2|few|TRBD1
TGTGCCAGCAGCCCAGCCATCGGGACAGGGGGCTACGAGCAGTACTTC
CASSPAIGTGGYEQYF
>TRBJ2-7|TRBV18|.|.
TGTGCCAGCTCCCAGATTTGGGACGGGAACTACGAGCAGTACTTC
CASSQIWDGNYEQYF
>TRBJ1-6|TRBV30|once|.
TGTGCCTGGAGAGGCAGGCTCAATTCACCCCTCCACTTT
CAWRGRLNSPLHF
>TRBJ2-1|TRBV10-3|once|TRBD2
TGTGCCACCATTCGGACTAGCGGAGACTCCTACAATGAGCAGTTCTTC
CATIRTSGDSYNEQFF
>TRBJ2-1|TRBV7-2|.|TRBD1
TGTGCCAGCAGCTCCCCCATCGGACAGGGTAACCGGGATGAGCAGTTCTTC
CASSSPIGQGNRDEQFF
>TRBJ2-7|TRBV4-1|.|.
TGCGCCAGCAGCCAAGACCCGGGGTCCTACGAGCAGTACTTC
CASSQDPGSYEQYF
>TRBJ1-1|TRBV7-7|once|.
TGTGCCAGCAGCCTGGGTACTGAAGCTTTCTTT
CASSLGTEAFF
>TRBJ1-5|TRBV28|.|.
TGTGCCAGCACCCTGCCGGGAGCTGGAAATCAGCCCCAGCATTTT
CASTLPGAGNQPQHF
>TRBJ1-3|TRBV9|.|TRBD1
TGTGCCAGCAGCATAGCCGGGACAGAGGGAAACACCATATATTTT
CASSIAGTEGNTIYF
>TRBJ1-2|TRBV6-4|.|.
TGTGCCAGCAGTGAGGGTTCCGGCAGTCCTTGGGGCTACACCTTC
CASSEGSGSPWGYTF
>TRBJ2-3|TRBV5-6|.|TRBD2
TGTGCCAGCAGCACCCCTAGCGGGGGGCCAGATACGCAGTATTTT
CASSTPSGGPDTQYF
>TRBJ1-1|TRBV11-2|.|.
TGTGCCAGCAGTTTTTGGGACCGGGACGGGAACACTGAAGCTTTCTTT
CASSFWDRDGNTEAFF
>TRBJ2-7|TRBV30|.|TRBD1
TGTGCCTGGAGTGCCGGGACAGGCTACGAGCAGTACTTC
CAWSAGTGYEQYF
>TRBJ1-1|TRBV30|.|.
TGTGCCTGGAGTGTGTCCACTGAAGCTTTCTTT
CAWSVSTEAFF
>TRBJ2-5|TRBV11-2|once|TRBD2
TGTGCCAGCAGCTTAGTTCCTAGCGGGGGGACGCCTAGACGGGAGACCCAGTACTTC
CASSLVPSGGTPRRETQYF
>TRBJ2-2|TRBV7-9|.|.
TGTGCCAGCACGATCACCGGGGAGCTGTTTTTT
CASTITGELFF
>TRBJ2-3|TRBV11-2|once|.
TGTGCCAGCATCCTCTCGGGCACAGATACGCAGTATTTT
CASILSGTDTQYF
>TRBJ2-7|TRBV6-4|.|TRBD1
TGTGCCAGCAGTCGAAGACAGGGGGGCTACGAGCAGTACTTC
CASSRRQGGYEQYF
>TRBJ1-1|TRBV30|.|.
TGTGCCTGGAGCCCCTTTATAACGAACACTGAAGCTTTCTTT
CAWSPFITNTEAFF
>TRBJ2-7|TRBV28|.|TRBD1
TGTGCCAGCAGGGACAGGCTCTACGAGCAGTACTTC
CASRDRLYEQYF
>TRBJ1-1|TRBV5-6|.|TRBD1
TGTGCCAGCAGCTCCGGGACAGCCAACACTGAAGCTTTCTTT
CASSSGTANTEAFF
>TRBJ2-5|TRBV5-1|few|TRBD1
TGCGCCAGCAGCTTGGTTTACCAACAGGGGGAGACCCAGTACTTC
CASSLVYQQGETQYF
>TRBJ2-2|TRBV4-3|.|.
TGCGCCAGCAGCCAAGGGGCGCCCAGCACCGGGGAGCTGTTTTTT
CASSQGAPSTGELFF
>TRBJ1-2|TRBV7-9|.|TRBD1
TGTGCCAGCAGCCCAGAAACAGGGGAGACATTCTATGGCTACACCTTC
CASSPETGETFYGYTF
>TRBJ2-1|TRBV7-8|.|.
TGTGCCAGCAGCTTCACTTCAAGTGAGCAGTTCTTC
CASSFTSSEQFF
>TRBJ2-5|TRBV9|few|TRBD1
TGTGCCAGCAGCTACGGGACAGGGGAAGGAGAGACCCAGTACTTC
CASSYGTGEGETQYF
>TRBJ2-7|TRBV6-1|.|.
TGTGCCAGCAGTGTCTCAGGGGCCGGCGACGAGCAGTACTTC
CASSVSGAGDEQYF
>TRBJ1-6|TRBV7-8|.|.
TGTGCCAGCAGCCTAGCGCCTGACAGGCCCGAGAGCTCCTATAATTCACCCCTCCACTTT
CASSLAPDRPESSYNSPLHF
>TRBJ1-1|TRBV4-1|.|TRBD1
TGCGCCAGCAGCCATCCCCCGGGACAGAGTATGAACACTGAAGCTTTCTTT
CASSHPPGQSMNTEAFF
>TRBJ2-7|TRBV11-2|.|.
TGTGCCAGCAGCTTTGCGCGCGAGCAGTACTTC
CASSFAREQYF
>TRBJ2-5|TRBV7-9|.|TRBD1
TGTGCCAGCAGCTTAGTACAGGGGATCGCAGAGACCCAGTACTTC
CASSLVQGIAETQYF
>TRBJ1-5|TRBV28|few|TRBD1
TGTGCCAGCAGTTTAACACAGGGGGTCGTTCAGCCCCAGCATTTT
CASSLTQGVVQPQHF
>TRBJ1-6|TRBV5-5|.|TRBD1
TGTGCCAGCAGCTGGAGGGACAGCCCTCTCTATAATTCACCCCTCCACTTT
CASSWRDSPLYNSPLHF
>TRBJ2-7|TRBV11-2|.|TRBD2
TGTGCCAGCAGCCCAGACGCGGGGGGAGGAGAGCAGTACTTC
CASSPDAGGGEQYF
>TRBJ2-7|TRBV5-1|.|.
TGCGCCAGCAGCTCGGGGCTAAGCTCCTACGAGCAGTACTTC
CASSSGLSSYEQYF
>TRBJ2-6|TRBV27|.|.
TGTGCCAGCAGTTTATATCAGGGTTTCAGTATTGCTGGGGCCAACGTCCTGACTTTC
CASSLYQGFSIAGANVLTF
>TRBJ2-7|TRBV5-1|.|.
TGCGCCAGCAACCCCCGGGACGGCGACTCCTACGAGCAGTACTTC
CASNPRDGDSYEQYF
>TRBJ1-4|TRBV30|.|.
TGTGCCTGGAGTACTACAGGAGAAAAACTGTTTTTT
CAWSTTGEKLFF
>TRBJ2-3|TRBV7-9|.|TRBD2
TGTGCCAGCAGCTTAAGGGCTAGCGGGGGTCTCACAGATACGCAGTATTTT
CASSLRASGGLTDTQYF
>TRBJ2-5|TRBV7-9|.|TRBD2
TGTGCCAGCAGCATATCCCCACCCACTTCCGGGACTAAAGAGACCCAGTACTTC
CASSISPPTSGTKETQYF